Described below is a single T cell receptor beta chain sequence and its context. As handled by the study authors: Amplification of reference gene primers was used by the study to estimate nucleated cell counts. Repertoires were generated with immunoSEQ multiplex PCR, while TCRdb's copy carries only in-frame clones and drops some. The V and J calls and clone size are taken from that table; D and trimming were inferred from the DNA. The sample has 200,000 to 250,000 clones, around 88% seen once. J was trimmed by 1 base and V by 7 bases; bases with no gene match: 8. This CDR3 region has 15 residues. Germline V CDR1 and CDR2: LNHDA, SQIVND (reference sequence). This entry comes from a study of blood T cell repertoires in COVID-19. Whole-study context: T cells, B-cell-depleted T cells, or PBMCs supplied cDNA or gDNA.

The TCR was taken from a young man with active or convalescent COVID-19. The rearrangement joins TRBV19 to TRBJ2-5; 8 nucleotides agree with TRBD2. The material sequenced was peripheral blood. As DNA, the CDR3 is TGTGCCAGTATGCGATTAGCGGGGTCCCAAGAGACCCAGTACTTC. Its translation is CASMRLAGSQETQYF.